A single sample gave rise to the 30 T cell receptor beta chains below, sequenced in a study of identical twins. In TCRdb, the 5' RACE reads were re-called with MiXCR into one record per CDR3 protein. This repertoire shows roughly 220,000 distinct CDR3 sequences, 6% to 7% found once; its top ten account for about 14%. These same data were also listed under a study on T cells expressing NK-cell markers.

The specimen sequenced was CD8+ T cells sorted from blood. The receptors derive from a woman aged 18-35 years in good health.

The CDR3 DNA reads TGTGCCAGCAGCTTAGCCCCCCCCCGACAGGGTCTTCGGGGCTACACCTTC. Translation: CASSLAPPRQGLRGYTF. The chain combines TRBV7-2 with TRBJ1-2; 7 bases align to TRBD1. Germline trimming cut 0 bases from V and 8 bases from J; bases unmatched to any gene: 15. The CDR3 consists of 17 residues. Per the germline V gene, CDR1 is SGHTA and CDR2 is FQGNSA. Filled out from reference TRBV7-2 and TRBJ1-2, the complete variable domain reads GAGVSQSPSNKVTEKGKDVELRCDPISGHTALYWYRQSLGQGLEFLIYFQGNSAPDKSGLPSDRFSAERTGGSVSTLTIQRTQQEDSAVYLCASSLAPPRQGLRGYTFGSGTRLTVV.

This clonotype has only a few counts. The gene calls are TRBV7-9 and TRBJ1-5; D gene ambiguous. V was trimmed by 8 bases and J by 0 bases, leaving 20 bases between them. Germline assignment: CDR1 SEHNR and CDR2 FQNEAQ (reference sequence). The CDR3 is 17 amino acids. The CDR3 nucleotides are TGTGCCAGCGAATCTGCAGGCGTCTCTTATAGCAATCAGCCCCAGCATTTT. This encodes CASESAGVSYSNQPQHF.

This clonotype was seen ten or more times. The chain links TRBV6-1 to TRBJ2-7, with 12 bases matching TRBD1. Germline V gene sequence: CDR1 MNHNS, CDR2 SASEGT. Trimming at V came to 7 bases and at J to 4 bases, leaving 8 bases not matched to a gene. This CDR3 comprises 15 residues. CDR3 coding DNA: TGTGCCAGCAATACCGGGACAGGGGGCATGTACGAGCAGTACTTC. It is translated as CASNTGTGGMYEQYF.

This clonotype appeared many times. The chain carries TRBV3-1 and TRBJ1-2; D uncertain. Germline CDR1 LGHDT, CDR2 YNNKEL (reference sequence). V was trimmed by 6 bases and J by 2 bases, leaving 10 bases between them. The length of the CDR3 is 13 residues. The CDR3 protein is CASSRVYNYGYTF. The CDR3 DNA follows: TGTGCCAGCAGTCGTGTCTACAACTATGGCTACACCTTC.

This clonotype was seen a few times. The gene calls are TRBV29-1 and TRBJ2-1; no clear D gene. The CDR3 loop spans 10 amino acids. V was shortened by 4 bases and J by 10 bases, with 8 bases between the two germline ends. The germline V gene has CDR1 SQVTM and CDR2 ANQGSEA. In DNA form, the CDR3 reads TGCAGCGTTGTGCACGGAGAGCAGTTCTTC. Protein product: CSVVHGEQFF.

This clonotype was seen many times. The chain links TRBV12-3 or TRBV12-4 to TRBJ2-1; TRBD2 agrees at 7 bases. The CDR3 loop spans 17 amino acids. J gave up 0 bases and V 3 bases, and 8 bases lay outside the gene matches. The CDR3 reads CASSFRAGPFSYNEQFF. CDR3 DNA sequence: TGTGCCAGCAGTTTCCGAGCGGGGCCCTTCTCCTACAATGAGCAGTTCTTC.

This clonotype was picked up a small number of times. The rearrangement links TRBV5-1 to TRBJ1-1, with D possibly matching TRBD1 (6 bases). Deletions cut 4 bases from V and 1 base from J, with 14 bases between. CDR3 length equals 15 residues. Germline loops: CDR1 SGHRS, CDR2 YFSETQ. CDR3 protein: CASSAAQGPNTEAFF. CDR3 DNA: TGCGCCAGCAGCGCCGCACAGGGCCCGAACACTGAAGCTTTCTTT. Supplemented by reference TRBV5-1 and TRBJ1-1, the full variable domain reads KAGVTQTPRYLIKTRGQQVTLSCSPISGHRSVSWYQQTPGQGLQFLFEYFSETQRNKGNFPGRFSGRQFSNSRSEMNVSTLELGDSALYLCASSAAQGPNTEAFFGQGTRLTVV.

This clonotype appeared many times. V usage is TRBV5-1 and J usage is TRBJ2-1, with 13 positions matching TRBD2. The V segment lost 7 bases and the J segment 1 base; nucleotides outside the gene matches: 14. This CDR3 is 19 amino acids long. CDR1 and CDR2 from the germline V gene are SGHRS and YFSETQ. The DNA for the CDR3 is TGCGCCAGCTCAGGAGGGACTAGCGGGATGTCTAGGTCCTACAATGAGCAGTTCTTC. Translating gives CASSGGTSGMSRSYNEQFF.

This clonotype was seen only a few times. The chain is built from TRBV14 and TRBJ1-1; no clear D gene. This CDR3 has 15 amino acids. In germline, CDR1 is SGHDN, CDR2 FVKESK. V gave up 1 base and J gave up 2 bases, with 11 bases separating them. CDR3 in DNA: TGTGCCAGCAGCCAAGCGGACTGGCGCAACACTGAAGCTTTCTTT. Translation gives CASSQADWRNTEAFF.

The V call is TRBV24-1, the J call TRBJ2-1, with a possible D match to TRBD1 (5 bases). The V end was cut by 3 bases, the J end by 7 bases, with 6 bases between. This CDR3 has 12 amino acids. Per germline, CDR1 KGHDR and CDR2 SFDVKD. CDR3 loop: CATSDAGNEQFF. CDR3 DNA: TGTGCCACCAGTGATGCAGGGAATGAGCAGTTCTTC.

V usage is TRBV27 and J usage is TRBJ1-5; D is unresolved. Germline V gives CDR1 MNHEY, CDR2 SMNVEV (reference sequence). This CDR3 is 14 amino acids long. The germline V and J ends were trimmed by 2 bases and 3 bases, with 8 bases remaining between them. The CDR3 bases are TGTGCCAGCAGTTTAATGGGAGTCAATCAGCCCCAGCATTTT. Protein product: CASSLMGVNQPQHF.

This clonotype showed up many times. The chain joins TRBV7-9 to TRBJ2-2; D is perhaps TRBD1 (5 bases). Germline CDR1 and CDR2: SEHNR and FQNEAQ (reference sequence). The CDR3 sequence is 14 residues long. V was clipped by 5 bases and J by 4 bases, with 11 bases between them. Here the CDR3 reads CASSRDSRTGELFF. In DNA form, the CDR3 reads TGTGCCAGCAGCCGAGACAGCCGCACCGGGGAGCTGTTTTTT.

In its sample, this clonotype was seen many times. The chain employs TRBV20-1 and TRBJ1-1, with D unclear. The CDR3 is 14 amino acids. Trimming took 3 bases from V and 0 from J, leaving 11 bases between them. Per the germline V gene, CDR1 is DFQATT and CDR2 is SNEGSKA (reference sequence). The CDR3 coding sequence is TGCAGTGCTAGTTCTGACCTATTGAACACTGAAGCTTTCTTT. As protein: CSASSDLLNTEAFF.

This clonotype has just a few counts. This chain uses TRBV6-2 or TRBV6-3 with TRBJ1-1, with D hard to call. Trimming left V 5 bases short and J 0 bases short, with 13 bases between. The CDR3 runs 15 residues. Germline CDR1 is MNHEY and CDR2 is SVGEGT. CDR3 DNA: TGTGCCAGCAGTCCCTGGCAGTTCATGAACACTGAAGCTTTCTTT. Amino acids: CASSPWQFMNTEAFF.

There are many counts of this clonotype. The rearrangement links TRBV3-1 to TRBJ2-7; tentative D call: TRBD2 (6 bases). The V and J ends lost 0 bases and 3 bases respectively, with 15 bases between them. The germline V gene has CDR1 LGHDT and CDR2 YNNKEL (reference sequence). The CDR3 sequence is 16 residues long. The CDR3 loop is CASSQDYREMVYEQYF. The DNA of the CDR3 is TGTGCCAGCAGCCAAGATTATCGGGAGATGGTCTACGAGCAGTACTTC.

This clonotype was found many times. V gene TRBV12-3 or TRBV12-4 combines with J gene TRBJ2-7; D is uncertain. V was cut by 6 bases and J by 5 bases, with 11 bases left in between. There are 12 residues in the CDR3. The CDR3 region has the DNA TGTGCCAGCAGCCTGCTTGCAGACGAGCAGTACTTC. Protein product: CASSLLADEQYF.

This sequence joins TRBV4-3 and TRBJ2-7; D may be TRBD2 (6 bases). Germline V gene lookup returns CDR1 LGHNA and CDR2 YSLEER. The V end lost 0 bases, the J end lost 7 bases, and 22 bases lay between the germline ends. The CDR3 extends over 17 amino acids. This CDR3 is CASSQEGFGGEVREQYF. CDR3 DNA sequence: TGCGCCAGCAGCCAAGAGGGGTTCGGGGGAGAGGTGAGGGAGCAGTACTTC.

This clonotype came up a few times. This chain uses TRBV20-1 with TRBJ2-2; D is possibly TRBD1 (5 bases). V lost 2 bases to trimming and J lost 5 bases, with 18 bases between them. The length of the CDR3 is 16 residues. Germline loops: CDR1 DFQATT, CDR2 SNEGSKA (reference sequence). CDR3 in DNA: TGCAGTGCTAGATCCCCCGAGCAGGGATGGACCGGGGAGCTGTTTTTT. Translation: CSARSPEQGWTGELFF.

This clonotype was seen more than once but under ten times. This CDR3 is CASSIAGTYNEQFF. The DNA for the CDR3 is TGTGCCAGCAGCATAGCGGGAACTTACAATGAGCAGTTCTTC. The chain is built from TRBV12-3 or TRBV12-4 and TRBJ2-1, with 8 bases that match TRBD2. The CDR3 runs 14 residues. V trimming: 6 bases; J trimming: 4 bases; junction bases outside the gene matches: 5.

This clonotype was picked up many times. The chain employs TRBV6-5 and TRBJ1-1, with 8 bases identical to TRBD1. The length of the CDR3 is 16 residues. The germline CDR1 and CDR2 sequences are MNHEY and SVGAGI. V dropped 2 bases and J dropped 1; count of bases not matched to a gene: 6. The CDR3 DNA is TGTGCCAGCAGTTACCCGGAGGACAGGGCGAACACTGAAGCTTTCTTT. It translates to CASSYPEDRANTEAFF.

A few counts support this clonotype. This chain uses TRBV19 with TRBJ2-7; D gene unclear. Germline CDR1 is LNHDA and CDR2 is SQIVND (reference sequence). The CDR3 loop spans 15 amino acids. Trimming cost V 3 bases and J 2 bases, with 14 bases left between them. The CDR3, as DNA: TGTGCCAGTAGTATGACCCAGGACCTAGCCTACGAGCAGTACTTC. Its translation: CASSMTQDLAYEQYF.

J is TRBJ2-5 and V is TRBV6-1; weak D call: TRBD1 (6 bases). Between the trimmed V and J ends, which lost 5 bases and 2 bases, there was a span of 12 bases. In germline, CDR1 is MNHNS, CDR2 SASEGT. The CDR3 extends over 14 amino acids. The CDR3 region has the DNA TGTGCCAGCAGTCCCGGGACACTTCAAGAGACCCAGTACTTC. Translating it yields CASSPGTLQETQYF.

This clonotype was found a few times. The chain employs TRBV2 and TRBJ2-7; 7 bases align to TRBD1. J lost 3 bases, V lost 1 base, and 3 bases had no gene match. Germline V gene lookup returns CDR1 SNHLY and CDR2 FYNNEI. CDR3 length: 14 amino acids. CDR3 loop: CASSEGTGHYEQYF. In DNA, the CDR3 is TGTGCCAGCAGTGAAGGGACAGGCCACTACGAGCAGTACTTC.

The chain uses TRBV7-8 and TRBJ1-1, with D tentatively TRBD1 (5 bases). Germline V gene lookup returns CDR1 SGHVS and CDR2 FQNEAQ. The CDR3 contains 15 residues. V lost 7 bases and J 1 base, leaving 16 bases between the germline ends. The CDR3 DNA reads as TGTGCCAGCACTTCGGTGGGGACCCAGAACACTGAAGCTTTCTTT. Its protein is CASTSVGTQNTEAFF.

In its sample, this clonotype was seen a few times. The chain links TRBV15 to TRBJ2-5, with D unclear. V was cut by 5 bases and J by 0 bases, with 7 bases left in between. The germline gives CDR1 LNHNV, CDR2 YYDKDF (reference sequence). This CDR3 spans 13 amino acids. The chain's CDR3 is CATSRVDQETQYF. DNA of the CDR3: TGTGCCACCAGCCGGGTGGACCAAGAGACCCAGTACTTC.

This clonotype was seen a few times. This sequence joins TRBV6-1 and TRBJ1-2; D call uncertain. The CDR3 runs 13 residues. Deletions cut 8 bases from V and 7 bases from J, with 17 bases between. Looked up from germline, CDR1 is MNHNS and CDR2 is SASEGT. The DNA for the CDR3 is TGTGCCAGCTGTCAATATTGGCTTCTTGGCTACACCTTC. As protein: CASCQYWLLGYTF.

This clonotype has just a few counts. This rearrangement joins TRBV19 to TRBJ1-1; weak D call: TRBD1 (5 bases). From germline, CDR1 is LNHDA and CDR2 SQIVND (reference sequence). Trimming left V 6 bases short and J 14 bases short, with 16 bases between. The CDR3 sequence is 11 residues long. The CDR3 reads CASSNGGSVFF. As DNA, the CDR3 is TGTGCCAGTAGCAACGGGGGGTCGGTGTTCTTT.

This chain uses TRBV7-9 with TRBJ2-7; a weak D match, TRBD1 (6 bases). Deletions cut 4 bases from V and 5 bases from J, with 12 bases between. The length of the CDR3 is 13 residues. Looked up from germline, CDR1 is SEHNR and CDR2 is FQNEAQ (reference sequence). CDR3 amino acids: CASSSQGRDEQYF. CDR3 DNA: TGTGCCAGCAGCTCTCAGGGGCGAGACGAGCAGTACTTC.

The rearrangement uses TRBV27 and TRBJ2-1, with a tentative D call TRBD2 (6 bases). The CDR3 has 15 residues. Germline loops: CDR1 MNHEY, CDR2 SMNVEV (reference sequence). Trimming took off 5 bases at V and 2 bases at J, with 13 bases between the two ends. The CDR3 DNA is TGTGCCAGCAGTCCCGGACCGGGAGCCTACAATGAGCAGTTCTTC. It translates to CASSPGPGAYNEQFF.

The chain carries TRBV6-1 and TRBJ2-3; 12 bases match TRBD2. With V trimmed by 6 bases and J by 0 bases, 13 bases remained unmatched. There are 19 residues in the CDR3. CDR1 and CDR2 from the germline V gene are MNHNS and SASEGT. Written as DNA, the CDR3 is TGTGCCAGCAGGGGCGAACCTGGACTAGCGGGGACTAGCACAGATACGCAGTATTTT. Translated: CASRGEPGLAGTSTDTQYF.